What follows is one T cell receptor beta chain and its context. Two consecutive negative NP/OP PCR tests, clearance, or resolved symptoms defined Cohort 3 recovery. The sample is drawn from a study of blood T cell repertoires in COVID-19. CDR3 length: 14 residues. The V and J ends lost 1 base and 9 bases respectively, with 11 bases between them. Per germline, CDR1 SGDLS and CDR2 YYNGEE. Authors' data handling: Estimation of nucleated cell counts relied on the amplification of reference gene primers. Libraries were prepared by immunoSEQ multiplex PCR; TCRdb keeps only in-frame clonotypes and omits some of them. V, J and clone size are those of that table, while D and trimming were read from the DNA. The repertoire consists of 150,000 to 200,000 clones, with 85% to 90% occurring once and the leading ten covering less than 8.5%.

This receptor was obtained from a woman aged 45-59 years who had recovered from COVID-19. The chain joins TRBV9 to TRBJ1-6, with a weak D call TRBD1 (6 bases). Sequencing was performed on PBMCs or T cells enriched from blood (not recorded which). The DNA for the CDR3 is TGTGCCAGCAGCGTATTCACAGGGCCTTCACCCCTCCACTTT. Its translation: CASSVFTGPSPLHF.